This T cell receptor (beta chain) is drawn from a study of shared T cell receptors in the human thymus. Germline CDR1 reads MDHEN; CDR2 reads SYDVKM. Trimming at V came to 3 bases and at J to 1 base, leaving 4 bases not matched to a gene. The length of the CDR3 is 16 residues. Libraries were prepared by immunoSEQ multiplex PCR; TCRdb keeps only in-frame clonotypes and omits some of them. This sample has almost 550,000 clones, with about 84% found just once. The same specimen was also included in a second study, on human thymus T cells.

This chain uses TRBV28 with TRBJ2-7, with TRBD2 matching over 12 bases. The TCR originated in a boy younger than two with a congenital heart defect. Sequenced: thymocytes. CDR3 residues: CASSFTTSGGSYEQYF. Written as DNA, the CDR3 is TGTGCCAGCAGTTTCACGACTAGCGGGGGATCCTACGAGCAGTACTTC.